The present entry profiles one T cell receptor (beta chain) with its context. Its antigen is undetermined. This record belongs to a study of vaccination and CD4 T cells after COVID-19. Study context: Each enrolled participant received a two-dose regimen of either BNT162b2 or mRNA-1273 vaccine. It was a median approximately 92 days after diagnosis, with a range of 35 to 161, that post-COVID samples were drawn. Samples after vaccination came a median roughly eleven weeks past dose two, ranging 14 to 241. Researchers treated control cultures with a CEFX pool, an HIV-1 Nef pool, or no peptide.

Treatment meaning: 10-day PBMC culture with coronavirus spike peptide pools or control peptides (ViraFEST assay). Trimming took 2 bases from V and 5 from J, leaving 9 bases between them. The CDR3 totals 13 residues. Germline loops: CDR1 SGHAT, CDR2 FQNNGV. Sequencing of DNA taken from cultured CD4+ T cells relied on the Oncomine TCR Beta short-read assay. MiXCR, run by TCRdb on the PCR reads, gives a single entry per CDR3 protein. The repertoire holds some 21,000 distinct CDR3 sequences, with under 45% as singletons. The sample taken for sequencing was cultured CD4+ T cells from blood. The receptor's source is a human donor with COVID-19. V gene TRBV11-2 combines with J gene TRBJ2-5; D not resolved. The CDR3 is CASSLSLPETQYF. DNA of the CDR3: TGTGCCAGCAGCTTAAGCTTACCGGAGACCCAGTACTTC.